A selection of T cell receptor beta chains follows, all from one sample in a study of OX40 agonist ivuxolimab in advanced cancers. Profiled with immunoSEQ multiplex PCR; TCRdb holds only in-frame clones, not every one. The sample contains around 39,000 clones, around 80% of which appear only once. The input for sequencing was CD4+ or CD8+ T cells sorted from blood, taken in a trial of the OX40 agonist ivuxolimab. All receptors come from an adult with an advanced solid tumor such as melanoma, head and neck, liver or kidney cancer. Both conserved end residues are trimmed from each CDR3.

v_gene	j_gene	CDR3aa
TRBV4-1	TRBJ2-2	ASSQEVVGGGVTGELF
TRBV5-1	TRBJ2-1	ASSLQTSGTYNEQF
TRBV30	TRBJ1-1	AWSVLGTEAF
TRBV7-3	TRBJ1-1	ASSSTPMTGGDTEAF
TRBV13	TRBJ1-5	ASSSVAGAGTQH
TRBV4-1	TRBJ2-2	ASSQEYAGWTGELF
TRBV28	TRBJ2-5	ASNFPGGGETQY
TRBV6-1	TRBJ1-5	ASSESDYSNQPQH
TRBV11-2	TRBJ2-2	ASSLVLGRAGTGELF
TRBV4-1	TRBJ1-6	ASSQVDGGSPLH
TRBV5-1	TRBJ2-1	ASSLAAGESYNEQF
TRBV11-2	TRBJ2-3	ASSLSDSGSDTQY
TRBV7-8	TRBJ2-1	ASSLGTGTTNEQF
TRBV6-5	TRBJ1-6	ASRRDRGDSPLH
TRBV19	TRBJ2-5	ASSIGSGGSNQETQY
TRBV9	TRBJ1-6	ASSPRDRGSSYNSPLH
TRBV28	TRBJ1-2	ASSGRGQALDGYT
TRBV11-2	TRBJ2-1	ASSLEGAGGYNEQF
TRBV18	TRBJ1-6	ASSPPQGSNSPLH
TRBV28	TRBJ1-5	ASSSPQGRTQPQH
TRBV6-5	TRBJ1-3	ASRTGGNSGNTIY
TRBV28	TRBJ1-5	ASSLKGSNQPQH
TRBV7-9	TRBJ1-1	ASSSRLGGTMNTEAF